Shown below are 13 T cell receptor beta chains from a single sample sequenced in a study of cytomegalovirus exposure and HLA in healthy donors. PCR employed 60 Vbeta and 13 Jbeta primers. Only in-frame clones appear in the TCRdb table, and some are missing; sequencing was by immunoSEQ multiplex PCR. The data show approximately 120,000 clones, around 82% seen once. The sample was PBMCs. The source is a man aged 50-59 years in good health and CMV-seronegative.

This clone was detected only once. The chain is built from TRBV5-1 and TRBJ2-7; D possibly corresponds to TRBD1 (6 bases). Germline CDR1 and CDR2: SGHRS and YFSETQ. This CDR3 contains 12 residues. Trimming took off 4 bases at V and 3 bases at J, with 8 bases between the two ends. CDR3 nucleotide sequence: TGCGCCAGCAGCCCGGACAGCTACGAGCAGTACTTC. Translated, it gives CASSPDSYEQYF.

J is TRBJ2-5 and V is TRBV29-1; tentative D call: TRBD2 (6 bases). CDR3 length: 14 amino acids. V lost 5 bases to trimming and J lost 2 bases, with 15 bases between them. Germline V CDR1 and CDR2: SQVTM, ANQGSEA. The CDR3 loop reads CSVLARTNQETQYF. The CDR3 DNA follows: TGCAGCGTTTTGGCTAGGACTAATCAAGAGACCCAGTACTTC.

V and J are TRBV9 and TRBJ1-5, with 9 bases that match TRBD1. Germline V CDR1 and CDR2: SGDLS, YYNGEE. CDR3 length equals 14 residues. V trimming: 4 bases; J trimming: 6 bases; junction bases outside the gene matches: 5. The CDR3 protein is CASSPGQGRQPQHF. DNA of the CDR3: TGTGCCAGCAGCCCCGGACAGGGGCGTCAGCCCCAGCATTTT.

This clone has more than one count but fewer than ten. The chain carries TRBV6-5 and TRBJ1-3; D gene unclear. The germline V gene encodes CDR1 MNHEY and CDR2 SVGAGI. The CDR3 has 15 residues. V was cut by 0 bases and J by 2 bases, with 8 bases left in between. The CDR3 sequence is CASSYSTITGNTIYF. The DNA of the CDR3 is TGTGCCAGCAGTTACTCGACTATTACTGGAAACACCATATATTTT.

In nucleotides, the CDR3 is TGTGCCAGCTCACCGTCACCGACAGGGCCCAGAGTACACAATGAGCAGTTCTTC. It encodes CASSPSPTGPRVHNEQFF. The chain couples TRBV18 to TRBJ2-1; 7 bases align to TRBD1. The trim removed 3 bases at V and 5 bases at J, leaving 16 bases unmatched. The CDR3 covers 18 residues. Germline loops: CDR1 KGHSH, CDR2 LQKENI.

The chain is built from TRBV4-1 and TRBJ2-1; possibly TRBD2 for D (5 bases). Germline V gives CDR1 MGHRA, CDR2 YSYEKL. The CDR3 loop spans 20 amino acids. V shed 0 bases and J shed 7 bases, with 28 bases lying between them. The chain's CDR3 is CASSQEVVGVAGAKENEQFF. The CDR3, as DNA: TGCGCCAGCAGCCAAGAAGTTGTAGGTGTCGCGGGTGCCAAAGAAAATGAGCAGTTCTTC.

The chain is built from TRBV5-1 and TRBJ2-3; 10 nucleotides line up with TRBD2. In germline, CDR1 is SGHRS, CDR2 YFSETQ. J gave up 0 bases and V 3 bases, and 22 bases lay outside the gene matches. The CDR3 spans 22 residues. This chain's CDR3 is CASSSAGGTGLAEGASTDTQYF. Written as DNA, the CDR3 is TGCGCCAGCAGCTCCGCGGGAGGGACCGGACTAGCGGAGGGGGCTAGCACAGATACGCAGTATTTT.

The chain carries TRBV28 and TRBJ2-1; TRBD2 agrees at 7 bases. The V segment lost 3 bases and the J segment 6 bases; nucleotides outside the gene matches: 8. The CDR3 is 15 amino acids. Germline V gives CDR1 MDHEN, CDR2 SYDVKM. The CDR3 loop reads CASSFTGRESNEQFF. The CDR3 region has the DNA TGTGCCAGCAGTTTTACGGGGAGGGAAAGCAATGAGCAGTTCTTC. Using reference TRBV28 and TRBJ2-1 for the parts outside the CDR3, the full variable domain is DVKVTQSSRYLVKRTGEKVFLECVQDMDHENMFWYRQDPGLGLRLIYFSYDVKMKEKGDIPEGYSVSREKKERFSLILESASTNQTSMYLCASSFTGRESNEQFFGPGTRLTVL.

The J gene is TRBJ2-1, the V gene TRBV6-5; 14 nucleotides line up with TRBD2. In germline, CDR1 is MNHEY, CDR2 SVGAGI. This CDR3 has 15 residues. With V trimmed by 6 bases and J by 6 bases, 4 bases remained unmatched. The CDR3 DNA is TGTGCCAGCAGCCTAGGACTAGCGGGAGGCAATGAGCAGTTCTTC. The encoded protein is CASSLGLAGGNEQFF.

The chain has TRBV9 and TRBJ2-3; 8 bases match TRBD2. This CDR3 has 14 amino acids. Germline CDR1 and CDR2: SGDLS and YYNGEE. V gave up 0 bases and J gave up 5 bases; unmatched junction bases: 2. CDR3 in DNA: TGTGCCAGCAGCGTAGATCTAGCGGGAGATACGCAGTATTTT. Translating it yields CASSVDLAGDTQYF. Full variable domain (outside the CDR3, taken from reference TRBV9 and TRBJ2-3): DSGVTQTPKHLITATGQRVTLRCSPRSGDLSVYWYQQSLDQGLQFLIQYYNGEERAKGNILERFSAQQFPDLHSELNLSSLELGDSALYFCASSVDLAGDTQYFGPGTRLTVL.

The chain links TRBV6-5 to TRBJ1-2, with TRBD1 as a possible D gene (6 bases). The germline V gene has CDR1 MNHEY and CDR2 SVGAGI. Deletions cut 2 bases from V and 5 bases from J, with 9 bases between. CDR3 size: 13 residues. The DNA for the CDR3 is TGTGCCAGCAGTTACGACAGGCTATATGGCTACACCTTC. Translated: CASSYDRLYGYTF.

The rearrangement joins TRBV19 to TRBJ1-3; D is perhaps TRBD1 (6 bases). V lost 3 bases and J 0 bases, leaving 12 bases between the germline ends. The CDR3 length is 16 residues. The germline CDR1 and CDR2 sequences are LNHDA and SQIVND (reference sequence). The CDR3 loop reads CASSISTGGSGNTIYF. The CDR3 nucleotides read TGTGCCAGTAGTATCTCGACAGGAGGCTCTGGAAACACCATATATTTT. The full variable domain, in which reference TRBV19 and TRBJ1-3 provide the parts outside the CDR3, is DGGITQSPKYLFRKEGQNVTLSCEQNLNHDAMYWYRQDPGQGLRLIYYSQIVNDFQKGDIAEGYSVSREKKESFPLTVTSAQKNPTAFYLCASSISTGGSGNTIYFGEGSWLTVV.

This chain uses TRBV5-8 with TRBJ1-5; TRBD1 aligns across 9 bases. From germline, CDR1 is SGHTS and CDR2 YDEGEE. The CDR3 has 14 amino acids. After removal of 4 bases from V and 7 bases from J, the junction contained 6 bases not matched to a gene. The CDR3 region is CASSLTGGNQPQHF. DNA of the CDR3: TGTGCCAGCAGCCTGACAGGGGGAAACCAGCCCCAGCATTTT.